A single sample gave rise to the 30 T cell receptor beta chains below, sequenced in a study of response to subunit inactivated influenza vaccine. TCRdb re-analysed the RT-PCR reads in MiXCR, keeping a single row per CDR3 protein. The sample yields more than 600,000 distinct CDR3 sequences, around 20% seen once. This specimen was PBMCs from blood, taken around 5 days after vaccination. The receptors here all came from a man aged 45-65 years who received an inactivated influenza vaccine.

This clonotype has a count of ten or more. The J gene is TRBJ2-3, the V gene TRBV5-5, with 7 bases aligning to TRBD2. Per germline, CDR1 SGHKS and CDR2 YYEKEE (reference sequence). CDR3 length: 17 amino acids. Trimming cost V 1 base and J 1 base; bases outside gene matches: 9. Here the CDR3 DNA reads TGTGCCAGCAGCTTGTACACGGGCGGGAGCGGCACAGATACGCAGTATTTT. Translating it yields CASSLYTGGSGTDTQYF.

V usage is TRBV20-1 and J usage is TRBJ2-7; D is possibly TRBD2 (7 bases). The germline V gene encodes CDR1 DFQATT and CDR2 SNEGSKA (reference sequence). The V gene lost 1 base and the J gene lost 8 bases, with 21 bases spanning the gap. The CDR3 totals 15 residues. CDR3 DNA: TGCAGTGCTAGAGCCAATCCGGGGGGCATTTCGAAGCAGTACTTC. This translates into CSARANPGGISKQYF.

The V gene is TRBV20-1, the J gene TRBJ2-3; possibly TRBD2 for D (7 bases). The CDR3 runs 13 residues. V was clipped by 1 base and J by 6 bases, with 11 bases between them. Looked up from germline, CDR1 is DFQATT and CDR2 is SNEGSKA (reference sequence). The CDR3 DNA reads as TGCAGTGCTAGAGTCGCGGGGGCCGATACGCAGTATTTT. This encodes CSARVAGADTQYF.

CDR3 loop: CASSLEGRGHTEAFF. DNA for the CDR3: TGTGCCAGCAGCTTAGAGGGCAGGGGGCACACTGAAGCTTTCTTT. The V call is TRBV7-6, the J call TRBJ1-1; 8 bases line up with TRBD1. Germline V CDR1 and CDR2: SGHVS, FNYEAQ. V gave up 1 base and J gave up 3 bases; unmatched junction bases: 4. This CDR3 has 15 amino acids.

This rearrangement joins TRBV6-1 to TRBJ2-5; no clear D. V lost 7 bases, J lost 1 base, and 13 bases lay in between. CDR1 is MNHNS, CDR2 SASEGT, per germline. This CDR3 has 14 amino acids. CDR3 sequence: CASKRHLSQETQYF. The CDR3 DNA reads as TGTGCCAGCAAGCGACACCTGTCCCAAGAGACCCAGTACTTC.

This rearrangement joins TRBV28 to TRBJ2-3, with a tentative D call TRBD1 (6 bases). Per the germline V gene, CDR1 is MDHEN and CDR2 is SYDVKM. Between the trimmed V and J ends, which lost 3 bases and 3 bases, there was a span of 22 bases. The CDR3 has 18 residues. The CDR3 protein is CASSFPVSGASGTDTQYF. The CDR3 DNA reads TGTGCCAGCAGTTTCCCCGTCTCAGGGGCAAGTGGGACAGATACGCAGTATTTT.

V usage is TRBV28 and J usage is TRBJ1-2; D gene uncertain. Looked up from germline, CDR1 is MDHEN and CDR2 is SYDVKM. There are 12 residues in the CDR3. Trimming removed 1 base from V and 8 bases from J, with 8 bases in between. Written as DNA, the CDR3 is TGTGCCAGCAGTTTATCACAGCGGGGCTACACCTTC. Its translation is CASSLSQRGYTF.

This clonotype was observed a few times. The V call is TRBV7-8, the J call TRBJ2-5; 13 positions agree with TRBD2. CDR1 SGHVS and CDR2 FQNEAQ come from the germline V gene. This CDR3 spans 17 amino acids. The ends lost 6 bases at V and 4 bases at J; junction bases unmatched: 11. CDR3 sequence reads: CASSPGRTSGGGETQYF. In DNA form, the CDR3 reads TGTGCCAGCAGTCCAGGTCGAACTAGCGGGGGGGGAGAGACCCAGTACTTC.

This clonotype was counted a few times. The rearrangement uses TRBV9 and TRBJ2-1; D uncertain. CDR3 size: 13 residues. The V end lost 5 bases, the J end lost 8 bases, and 14 bases lay between the germline ends. In germline, CDR1 is SGDLS, CDR2 YYNGEE. The CDR3 region has the DNA TGTGCCAGCAGTAGGGCCCCCCGGGATGAGCAGTTCTTC. Protein product: CASSRAPRDEQFF.

The chain combines TRBV15 with TRBJ2-5; 7 nucleotides match TRBD1. This CDR3 is 15 amino acids long. V shed 0 bases and J 2 bases; nucleotides not matched to a gene: 3. Germline V gene sequence: CDR1 LNHNV, CDR2 YYDKDF (reference sequence). CDR3: CATSRDGTAQETQYF. Written as DNA, the CDR3 is TGTGCCACCAGCAGAGATGGGACAGCTCAAGAGACCCAGTACTTC.

The sample holds one count of this clonotype. V is TRBV7-9 and J is TRBJ2-7; 9 nucleotides line up with TRBD1. Germline V gene sequence: CDR1 SEHNR, CDR2 FQNEAQ (reference sequence). This CDR3 comprises 13 residues. The V gene end was trimmed by 3 bases and the J gene end by 7 bases; junction bases not matched to a gene: 4. CDR3 sequence reads: CASSFGQGREQYF. Here the CDR3 DNA reads TGTGCCAGCAGCTTCGGACAGGGGAGGGAGCAGTACTTC. Combining the CDR3 with reference TRBV7-9 and TRBJ2-7 gives the whole variable domain DTGVSQNPRHKITKRGQNVTFRCDPISEHNRLYWYRQTLGQGPEFLTYFQNEAQLEKSRLLSDRFSAERPKGSFSTLEIQRTEQGDSAMYLCASSFGQGREQYFGPGTRLTVT.

The J gene is TRBJ2-7, the V gene TRBV7-2, with a weak D call TRBD2 (6 bases). V lost 5 bases and J 3 bases, leaving 11 bases between the germline ends. This CDR3 contains 13 residues. Germline V gives CDR1 SGHTA, CDR2 FQGNSA. The CDR3 loop is CASSPSRDYEQYF. The CDR3 DNA is TGTGCCAGCAGCCCCTCGCGGGACTACGAGCAGTACTTC.

This chain uses TRBV12-3 or TRBV12-4 with TRBJ1-4; 9 bases fit TRBD1. V gave up 7 bases and J gave up 7 bases; unmatched junction bases: 7. The CDR3 contains 14 residues. CDR3 residues: CASTRQGEGEKLFF. The CDR3 region has the DNA TGTGCCAGCACCCGACAGGGGGAGGGTGAAAAACTGTTTTTT.

This clonotype was seen at least ten times. The rearrangement links TRBV12-3 or TRBV12-4 to TRBJ2-7, with D tentatively TRBD2 (5 bases). V was cut by 6 bases and J by 2 bases, with 14 bases left in between. The CDR3 runs 14 residues. The CDR3 coding sequence is TGTGCCAGCAGGCGGGTCGGGCAGGCCTACGAGCAGTACTTC. Protein sequence: CASRRVGQAYEQYF.

The chain is built from TRBV6-5 and TRBJ2-5; D is uncertain. Trimming removed 1 base from V and 5 bases from J, with 8 bases in between. Germline V gene lookup returns CDR1 MNHEY and CDR2 SVGAGI. This CDR3 spans 13 amino acids. CDR3 coding DNA: TGTGCCAGCAGTTACTTTCCCGGCGAGACCCAGTACTTC. This codes for CASSYFPGETQYF.

The CDR3 DNA is TGTGCCAGCCTAGTCCCCGGGGAGCTGTTTTTT. Protein product: CASLVPGELFF. The gene calls are TRBV6-6 and TRBJ2-2; D not resolved. The germline V and J ends were trimmed by 8 bases and 6 bases, with 7 bases remaining between them. The CDR3 loop spans 11 amino acids. Germline CDR1 reads MNHNY; CDR2 reads SVGAGI (reference sequence).

This clonotype was detected a few times. The rearrangement uses TRBV20-1 and TRBJ2-1, with 11 bases fitting TRBD2. CDR1 is DFQATT and CDR2 is SNEGSKA in the germline V gene (reference sequence). The CDR3 is 16 residues long. V shed 4 bases and J 4 bases; nucleotides not matched to a gene: 9. DNA of the CDR3: TGCAGTGCTACCCCCCTCACTAGCGGGAGATACAATGAGCAGTTCTTC. Translation gives CSATPLTSGRYNEQFF.

V and J are TRBV20-1 and TRBJ1-4, with a weak D call TRBD1 (5 bases). Trimming took 6 bases from V and 3 from J, leaving 14 bases between them. CDR3 length equals 14 residues. CDR1 is DFQATT, CDR2 SNEGSKA, per germline (reference sequence). The CDR3 sequence is CSALRDPANEKLFF. The CDR3 DNA is TGCAGTGCCCTCCGGGACCCGGCTAATGAAAAACTGTTTTTT.

This clonotype was counted a few times. The J gene is TRBJ2-1, the V gene TRBV20-1, with TRBD2 matching 15 bases. The CDR3 spans 16 residues. CDR1 DFQATT and CDR2 SNEGSKA come from the germline V gene (reference sequence). V trimming: 6 bases; J trimming: 4 bases; junction bases outside the gene matches: 7. CDR3 in DNA: TGCAGTGCCCCGGGACTAGCGGGAGGACTTTACAATGAGCAGTTCTTC. Translating it yields CSAPGLAGGLYNEQFF.

The chain is built from TRBV20-1 and TRBJ2-5; TRBD1 aligns across 8 bases. J gave up 1 base and V 1 base, and 5 bases lay outside the gene matches. The germline CDR1 and CDR2 sequences are DFQATT and SNEGSKA (reference sequence). This CDR3 is built from 15 residues. The CDR3 region is CSARVGDRPQETQYF. In DNA, the CDR3 is TGCAGTGCTAGAGTCGGGGACAGGCCCCAAGAGACCCAGTACTTC.

The chain couples TRBV7-9 to TRBJ1-2; D is uncertain. This CDR3 has 14 amino acids. V dropped 1 base and J dropped 2 bases, with 8 bases sitting between them. Per germline, CDR1 SEHNR and CDR2 FQNEAQ (reference sequence). The CDR3 sequence is CASSLGESNYGYTF. The CDR3 region has the DNA TGTGCCAGCAGCTTAGGGGAGTCAAACTATGGCTACACCTTC.

This clonotype showed up just once. The gene calls are TRBV2 and TRBJ2-1, with D possibly TRBD2 on 5 matching bases. Per germline, CDR1 SNHLY and CDR2 FYNNEI. The ends were cut back, 7 bases at V and 3 bases at J, with 10 bases in the middle. The CDR3 is 13 residues long. CDR3 loop: CASKISVYNEQFF. The DNA for the CDR3 is TGTGCCAGCAAGATTAGCGTCTACAATGAGCAGTTCTTC. The whole variable domain, remainder taken from reference TRBV2 and TRBJ2-1, is EPEVTQTPSHQVTQMGQEVILRCVPISNHLYFYWYRQILGQKVEFLVSFYNNEISEKSEIFDDQFSVERPDGSNFTLKIRSTKLEDSAMYFCASKISVYNEQFFGPGTRLTVL.

The CDR3 here is CSAADSQETQYF. Here the CDR3 DNA reads TGCAGTGCTGCCGACAGCCAAGAGACCCAGTACTTC. V and J are TRBV20-1 and TRBJ2-5, with D perhaps TRBD1 (5 bases). The ends were cut back, 5 bases at V and 1 base at J, with 8 bases in the middle. Germline V lookup: CDR1 DFQATT, CDR2 SNEGSKA (reference sequence). CDR3 size: 12 residues.

The chain links TRBV7-2 to TRBJ2-1; D remains unclear. Germline CDR1 and CDR2: SGHTA and FQGNSA. The CDR3 spans 16 residues. Trimming stripped 2 bases from V and 9 bases from J, with 20 bases between. CDR3 DNA sequence: TGTGCCAGCAGCTTAAGGCAGAGGCCGTACAATAGTGAGCAGTTCTTC. Amino acids: CASSLRQRPYNSEQFF.

This clonotype was seen a few times. V gene TRBV29-1 combines with J gene TRBJ2-7; D not resolved. V shed 5 bases and J shed 5 bases, with 10 bases lying between them. Germline CDR1 is SQVTM and CDR2 is ANQGSEA. This CDR3 region has 11 residues. The CDR3 loop is CSVTLMDEQYF. CDR3 DNA sequence: TGCAGCGTTACACTCATGGACGAGCAGTACTTC.

Ten or more counts support this clonotype. The chain links TRBV6-5 to TRBJ2-1, with D perhaps matching TRBD1 or TRBD2 (5 bases each). The CDR3 length is 15 residues. Trimming took off 2 bases at V and 10 bases at J, with 18 bases between the two ends. Germline CDR1 is MNHEY and CDR2 is SVGAGI. DNA for the CDR3: TGTGCCAGCAGTTACGGTACGGGATGGACAAGAGAGCAGTTCTTC. It translates to CASSYGTGWTREQFF.

This clonotype was counted a few times. The chain uses TRBV7-2 and TRBJ1-2, with D unclear. CDR3 length: 14 amino acids. Germline CDR1 and CDR2: SGHTA and FQGNSA. V was pared by 3 bases and J by 7 bases, with 15 bases between. The CDR3: CASSFEGRDPGYTF. The CDR3 DNA sequence: TGTGCCAGCAGCTTCGAAGGCAGAGACCCTGGCTACACCTTC. The whole variable domain, filled in from reference TRBV7-2 and TRBJ1-2, reads GAGVSQSPSNKVTEKGKDVELRCDPISGHTALYWYRQSLGQGLEFLIYFQGNSAPDKSGLPSDRFSAERTGGSVSTLTIQRTQQEDSAVYLCASSFEGRDPGYTFGSGTRLTVV.

The gene calls are TRBV7-2 and TRBJ2-1; no definite D call. CDR1 and CDR2 from the germline V gene are SGHTA and FQGNSA. Between the trimmed V and J ends, which lost 1 base and 8 bases, there was a span of 12 bases. CDR3 length equals 14 residues. CDR3 bases: TGTGCCAGCAGCTTAGAGGTCGGGTCAGATGAGCAGTTCTTC. It codes for CASSLEVGSDEQFF.

The rearrangement links TRBV4-2 to TRBJ2-3; 8 nucleotides match TRBD2. The length of the CDR3 is 15 residues. With V trimmed by 4 bases and J by 7 bases, 10 bases remained unmatched. Germline CDR1 reads LGHNA; CDR2 reads YNFKEQ. The CDR3: CASSRITGGINTQYF. Written as DNA, the CDR3 is TGTGCCAGCAGCCGAATTACGGGAGGGATTAATACGCAGTATTTT.

V usage is TRBV7-2 and J usage is TRBJ2-5; the match to TRBD2 covers 9 bases. Trimming removed 7 bases from V and 5 bases from J; junction bases left unmatched: 8. Germline V gene sequence: CDR1 SGHTA, CDR2 FQGNSA. The CDR3 contains 14 residues. CDR3 sequence reads: CASNPRGGRETQYF. CDR3 nucleotide sequence: TGTGCCAGCAACCCGCGGGGGGGTAGGGAGACCCAGTACTTC.